This is a list of T cell receptor beta chains from one sample in a study of T cell repertoires in cytomegalovirus infection. TCRdb reanalysed the reads using MiXCR and keeps one entry per CDR3 protein. The table records fewer than 250,000 distinct CDR3 sequences, around 12% of them present only once. Sequenced material: PBMCs. The receptors come from a human donor in good health (CMV status not recorded). Some clones in this sample may be carry-over from other donors' samples. Each CDR3 is given with its conserved first and last residue. The D gene is left open where the match is weak. Size tells how often a clone was seen (once, few, many) or the class of an expanded clone, and some rows leave it out.

D gene	V gene	J gene	clone size	CDR3 DNA	CDR3 protein
TRBD1	TRBV7-2	TRBJ1-2	many	TGTGCCAGCAGCCCGTCCTGGACAGGGAATGGCTACACCTTC	CASSPSWTGNGYTF
.	TRBV7-2	TRBJ1-4	few	TGTGCCAGCAGCCGTATTCTGGGGAGTGACCTAGAAAAACTGTTTTTT	CASSRILGSDLEKLFF
TRBD1	TRBV5-1	TRBJ2-3	.	TGCGCCAGCAGCTACATTACAGGGGGAGCAGATACGCAGTATTTT	CASSYITGGADTQYF
.	TRBV12-3/TRBV12-4	TRBJ2-7	many	TGTGCCAGCAGTCGGAGGCCGCCTATCTCCTACGAGCAGTACTTC	CASSRRPPISYEQYF
.	TRBV6-8	TRBJ1-1	.	TGTGCCAGCAGTTACCGGGTTTCTAGGGACACTGAAGCTTTCTTT	CASSYRVSRDTEAFF
TRBD2	TRBV28	TRBJ2-2	many	TGTGCCAGCAGTTTATGGGGCGGGGGATACACCGGGGAGCTGTTTTTT	CASSLWGGGYTGELFF
TRBD2	TRBV28	TRBJ2-5	many	TGTGCCAGCAGTTCGGGACTAGTCCTAGGGGTAGAGACCCAGTACTTC	CASSSGLVLGVETQYF
.	TRBV5-5	TRBJ1-2	.	TGTGCCAGCAGCCCGGGTTTAGGGATTGATGGCTACACCTTC	CASSPGLGIDGYTF
TRBD1	TRBV7-2	TRBJ2-2	medium-sized	TGTGCCAGCAGCTTAAAACAGGGGGCCACCGGGGAGCTGTTTTTT	CASSLKQGATGELFF
.	TRBV7-2	TRBJ1-4	many	TGTGCCAGCAGCCTTCACAGGGACGACGGAAAACTGTTTTTT	CASSLHRDDGKLFF
TRBD1	TRBV7-2	TRBJ1-1	many	TGTGCCAGCAGCTCTTCCAGGGGGGTCACTGAAGCTTTCTTT	CASSSSRGVTEAFF
TRBD1	TRBV20-1	TRBJ1-2	few	TGCAGTGCTATACAGGGGGCGAACTATGGCTACACCTTC	CSAIQGANYGYTF
.	TRBV4-3	TRBJ2-3	many	TGCGCCAGCAGCCAAGATCTGGGAACAGATACGCAGTATTTT	CASSQDLGTDTQYF
.	TRBV7-2	TRBJ2-3	many	TGTGCCAGCAGCTTAGAACAAGGCGGGGGCACAGATACGCAGTATTTT	CASSLEQGGGTDTQYF
TRBD1	TRBV19	TRBJ1-2	few	TGTGCCAGTATCGTGACCCCGGGGACAGCTAACTATGGCTACACCTTC	CASIVTPGTANYGYTF
TRBD2	TRBV20-1	TRBJ2-5	.	TGCAGTGCTTCTAGCGGGGGGGCTGTTCCGAAGACCCAGTACTTC	CSASSGGAVPKTQYF
TRBD1	TRBV2	TRBJ1-1	.	TGTGCCAGCAGTTGGACAGGGGGAAACACTGAAGCTTTCTTT	CASSWTGGNTEAFF
.	TRBV4-3	TRBJ2-3	.	TGCGCCAGCAGCCAAGATAGCCCCACAGATACGCAGTATTTT	CASSQDSPTDTQYF
.	TRBV6-6	TRBJ1-1	.	TGTGCCAGCAGTCCCGACGGGGGGACCACTGAAGCTTTCTTT	CASSPDGGTTEAFF
TRBD1	TRBV7-2	TRBJ2-3	many	TGTGCCAGCAGGACAGGGCTCGGTCACACAGATACGCAGTATTTT	CASRTGLGHTDTQYF
TRBD1	TRBV12-3/TRBV12-4	TRBJ2-5	many	TGTGCCTCCGGGACAGGGACTAATTACCAAGAGACCCAGTACTTC	CASGTGTNYQETQYF
.	TRBV7-2	TRBJ1-1	many	TGTGCCAGCAGCTTAAAAGGGAGCTGGAACACTGAAGCTTTCTTT	CASSLKGSWNTEAFF
.	TRBV19	TRBJ2-5	many	TGTGCCAGTAACCGGTGGGGGTTACGGGAGACCCAGTACTTC	CASNRWGLRETQYF
.	TRBV28	TRBJ2-7	few	TGTGCCAGCAGTTTAAACGGCCCCTCCTACGAGCAGTACTTC	CASSLNGPSYEQYF
.	TRBV19	TRBJ1-6	few	TGTGCCAGTAGTAACAACGAAGGAAATTCACCCCTCCACTTT	CASSNNEGNSPLHF
.	TRBV7-2	TRBJ1-4	many	TGTGCCAGCAGCACCGGGCCACCTGAAAAACTGTTTTTT	CASSTGPPEKLFF
TRBD1	TRBV7-2	TRBJ1-6	many	TGTGCCAGCAGCTCCGACAGGGGCGCATGGCGGGATTCACCCCTCCACTTT	CASSSDRGAWRDSPLHF
.	TRBV27	TRBJ1-5	.	TGTGCCAGCAGTTTACTTGGCAGCAATCAGCCCCAGCATTTT	CASSLLGSNQPQHF
.	TRBV7-9	TRBJ2-5	.	TGTGCCAGCAGACCCCCCCCGGGGGAGACCCAGAACTTC	CASRPPPGETQNF
TRBD1	TRBV5-5	TRBJ2-4	.	TGTGCCAGCAGCTTGGCCCCCGGGACAGAGTCTATAGCCAAAAACATTCAGTACTTC	CASSLAPGTESIAKNIQYF
.	TRBV28	TRBJ2-7	few	TGTGCTACTGGGGCCCCCTACGAGCAGTACTTC	CATGAPYEQYF
TRBD1	TRBV7-2	TRBJ1-6	many	TGTGCCAGCCGGGACAGCCCCAATTCACCCCTCCACTTT	CASRDSPNSPLHF
TRBD2	TRBV7-2	TRBJ2-7	many	TGTGCCAGCAGCGTAACTAGCGGGAGCCTCTCCTACGAGCAGTACTTC	CASSVTSGSLSYEQYF
.	TRBV7-2	TRBJ1-6	many	TGTGCCAGCAGCTATAAAACCGATTCACCCCTCCACTTT	CASSYKTDSPLHF
TRBD1	TRBV20-1	TRBJ2-7	few	TGCAGTGCTTCCAGGGGGAACTACGAGCAGTACTTC	CSASRGNYEQYF
TRBD1	TRBV4-2	TRBJ1-2	few	TGTGCCAGCAGCCAAGAAACGGGACAGGGATATCATGGCTACACCTTC	CASSQETGQGYHGYTF
.	TRBV12-3/TRBV12-4	TRBJ2-2	many	TGTGCCAGCAGTCGGGGTAGCGGAAGGGGCACCGGGGAGCTGTTTTTT	CASSRGSGRGTGELFF
.	TRBV7-2	TRBJ2-2	many	TGTGCCAGCAGCTTAGAACAGGCCTTGAACACCGGGGAGCTGTTTTTT	CASSLEQALNTGELFF
.	TRBV6-2/TRBV6-3	TRBJ2-1	many	TGTGCCAGCAGTTACCTGAACAATGAGCAGTTCTTC	CASSYLNNEQFF
.	TRBV23-1	TRBJ1-1	.	TGCGCCGCGAAACCGGACAGAAAGAACACTGAAGCTTTCTTT	CAAKPDRKNTEAFF
.	TRBV30	TRBJ2-7	.	TGTGCCTGGAAGGGGCAAACCTTCTCCTACGAGCAGTACTTC	CAWKGQTFSYEQYF
.	TRBV10-3	TRBJ2-7	.	TGTGCCATCGCCGGCGCGGACGAGCAGTACTTC	CAIAGADEQYF
TRBD2	TRBV7-2	TRBJ2-3	many	TGTGCCAGCAGCTTAGGGCGGGGTAGCGGGAGACTCTCAGATACGCAGTATTTT	CASSLGRGSGRLSDTQYF
TRBD1	TRBV5-6	TRBJ1-2	few	TGTGCCAGCAGCCGTCCCGGGACAGGGCGGCAAACCTTC	CASSRPGTGRQTF